These 8 T cell receptor beta chains were sequenced from one sample in a study of shared clonotypes between healthy human individuals. Naive CD8 populations comprised CD45RO-negative cells positively selected for CCR7, excluding terminally differentiated effector memory CD45RA+ cells. Generated by immunoSEQ multiplex PCR, the TCRdb table keeps only in-frame clones and is missing some. The table has around 2,000,000 clones, approximately 94% seen once. The sample comprised naive CD8+ T cells from PBMCs. The receptors come from a man in his late teens or twenties in good health. Some clones in this sample may be carry-over from other donors' samples.

The J gene is TRBJ2-3, the V gene TRBV28, with no clear D. CDR1 MDHEN and CDR2 SYDVKM come from the germline V gene. The V end lost 3 bases, the J end lost 2 bases, and 9 bases lay between the germline ends. The CDR3 spans 14 residues. The CDR3 DNA reads TGTGCCAGCAGTTTTATAGCAGACACAGATACGCAGTATTTT. This translates into CASSFIADTDTQYF.

The chain has TRBV9 and TRBJ1-1; 8 bases are a match to TRBD1. The CDR3 consists of 16 residues. From germline, CDR1 is SGDLS and CDR2 YYNGEE. Trimming at V came to 2 bases and at J to 0 bases, leaving 6 bases not matched to a gene. The CDR3 region has the DNA TGTGCCAGCAGCGTGGCCAAGGACAGGGTGAACACTGAAGCTTTCTTT. Translation: CASSVAKDRVNTEAFF.

The chain links TRBV6-5 to TRBJ1-1; a weak D match, TRBD1 (6 bases). Germline V lookup: CDR1 MNHEY, CDR2 SVGAGI. V lost 6 bases, J lost 5 bases, and 13 bases lay in between. This CDR3 contains 13 residues. In nucleotides, the CDR3 is TGTGCCAGCAGCCCCAACAGGGTGACTGAAGCTTTCTTT. Translated, it gives CASSPNRVTEAFF.

The chain carries TRBV27 and TRBJ2-7; D gene unclear. The CDR3 length is 11 residues. Germline CDR1 reads MNHEY; CDR2 reads SMNVEV (reference sequence). Trimming took 5 bases from V and 5 from J, leaving 7 bases between them. CDR3 region: CASSEGNEQYF. As DNA, the CDR3 is TGTGCCAGCAGTGAAGGGAACGAGCAGTACTTC.

The V and J genes are TRBV5-6 and TRBJ2-3; 7 nucleotides align to TRBD2. The germline V gene encodes CDR1 SGHDT and CDR2 YYEEEE. The CDR3 is made up of 19 amino acids. The V and J ends lost 0 bases and 0 bases, in that order; junction bases with no gene match: 13. CDR3: CASSLARGRVSWSTDTQYF. The CDR3 DNA reads TGTGCCAGCAGCTTGGCCCGCGGGAGAGTGTCTTGGAGCACAGATACGCAGTATTTT.

The chain is built from TRBV7-9 and TRBJ2-3, with D possibly being TRBD1 (6 bases). The CDR3 is 15 amino acids. Trimming pared 7 bases from V and 0 bases from J, leaving 14 bases between. Germline CDR1 is SEHNR and CDR2 is FQNEAQ (reference sequence). CDR3 region: CASTLPDRSTDTQYF. CDR3 nucleotide sequence: TGTGCCAGCACCCTCCCGGACAGAAGCACAGATACGCAGTATTTT.

The gene calls are TRBV28 and TRBJ1-1; 7 nucleotides align to TRBD1. CDR1 is MDHEN, CDR2 SYDVKM, per germline. The junction had 11 bases not matched to a gene; V was cut back by 7 bases and J by 0 bases. The CDR3 is 16 amino acids. The CDR3 DNA follows: TGTGCCAGCACCTCCTTTGGGACAGCCATGAACACTGAAGCTTTCTTT. Encoded protein: CASTSFGTAMNTEAFF.

The CDR3 nucleotides read TGTGCCAGCAGCTTAGTCGGTAGCGGGGTGTACAATGAGCAGTTCTTC. Its protein is CASSLVGSGVYNEQFF. The chain couples TRBV11-2 to TRBJ2-1; 8 bases match TRBD2. The V and J ends lost 1 base and 4 bases, in that order; junction bases with no gene match: 6. The germline CDR1 and CDR2 sequences are SGHAT and FQNNGV. CDR3 length: 16 amino acids.